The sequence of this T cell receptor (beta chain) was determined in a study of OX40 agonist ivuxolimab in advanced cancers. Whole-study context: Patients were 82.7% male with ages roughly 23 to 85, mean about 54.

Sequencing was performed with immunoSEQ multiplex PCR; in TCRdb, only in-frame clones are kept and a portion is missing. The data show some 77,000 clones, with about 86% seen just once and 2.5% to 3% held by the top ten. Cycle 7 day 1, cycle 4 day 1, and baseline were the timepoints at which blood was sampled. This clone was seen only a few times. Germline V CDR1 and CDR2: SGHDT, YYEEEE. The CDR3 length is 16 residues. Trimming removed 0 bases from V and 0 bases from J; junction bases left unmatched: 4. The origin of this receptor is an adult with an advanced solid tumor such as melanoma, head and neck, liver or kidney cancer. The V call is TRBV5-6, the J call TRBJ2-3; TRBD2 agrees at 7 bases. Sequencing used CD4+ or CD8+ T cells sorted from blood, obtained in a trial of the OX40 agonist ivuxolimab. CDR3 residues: CASSLGAGVSTDTQYF. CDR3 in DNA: TGTGCCAGCAGCTTGGGTGCGGGGGTCAGCACAGATACGCAGTATTTT.